These 22 T cell receptor beta chains originate from one sample sequenced in a study of blood T cell repertoires in COVID-19 (dated by TCRdb to the early 2020s). To prepare the library, the immunoSEQ multiplex PCR assay was applied. In TCRdb, the immuneACCESS table is reduced to in-frame sequences with V and J assigned. These tables do not hold every clone; where another copy was compared, an unresolved V gene accounts for under half, and the others remain unexplained. The sample table records 140,000 or so clones; around four fifths of these occur just once. The ten biggest clones cover 6.2% of the sample. Sample: PBMCs or T cells enriched from blood (not recorded which). Receptors originate from a woman aged 40 to 50 who had recovered from COVID-19.

V gene TRBV5-1 combines with J gene TRBJ2-7, with D perhaps matching TRBD2 (6 bases). Trimming left V 6 bases short and J 10 bases short, with 23 bases between. The germline gives CDR1 SGHRS, CDR2 YFSETQ. This CDR3 region has 14 residues. The CDR3 DNA reads as TGCGCCAGCACGAGCGGGCAGGAGACTTTTGAACAGTACTTC. Translation gives CASTSGQETFEQYF.

This clone turned up a few times. The V and J genes are TRBV11-1 and TRBJ2-7, with 9 bases matching TRBD1. The CDR3 is 14 residues long. With 5 bases clipped from V and 3 bases from J, the junction kept 5 bases outside the gene matches. Germline assignment: CDR1 SGHAT and CDR2 FQDESV (reference sequence). The CDR3: CASSVRTGDYEQYF. CDR3 coding DNA: TGTGCCAGCAGCGTGCGGACAGGGGACTACGAGCAGTACTTC.

This rearrangement joins TRBV15 to TRBJ2-1; 8 nucleotides agree with TRBD2. Germline CDR1 is LNHNV and CDR2 is YYDKDF (reference sequence). J gave up 7 bases and V 6 bases, and 11 bases lay outside the gene matches. This CDR3 is 15 amino acids long. In nucleotides, the CDR3 is TGTGCCACCAGTAATCCCGGACTAGCTTCGAATGAGCAGTTCTTC. This gives the protein CATSNPGLASNEQFF. Full variable domain (rest looked up from reference TRBV15 and TRBJ2-1): DAMVIQNPRYQVTQFGKPVTLSCSQTLNHNVMYWYQQKSSQAPKLLFHYYDKDFNNEADTPDNFQSRRPNTSFCFLDIRSPGLGDTAMYLCATSNPGLASNEQFFGPGTRLTVL.

The chain has TRBV19 and TRBJ1-2; D perhaps matches TRBD1 (5 bases). The V end lost 4 bases, the J end lost 5 bases, and 11 bases lay between the germline ends. CDR3 length: 13 residues. The germline gives CDR1 LNHDA, CDR2 SQIVND (reference sequence). The CDR3: CASSTLGGYGYTF. The CDR3 coding sequence is TGTGCCAGTAGTACCCTTGGGGGGTATGGCTACACCTTC.

V gene TRBV27 combines with J gene TRBJ1-1; 7 nucleotides line up with TRBD1. The CDR3 is made up of 15 amino acids. Per germline, CDR1 MNHEY and CDR2 SMNVEV (reference sequence). V shed 0 bases, J shed 5 bases, and the junction held 6 bases outside the gene matches. CDR3 amino acids: CASSLSVRQGTEAFF. The CDR3 DNA follows: TGTGCCAGCAGTTTATCGGTGAGACAGGGTACTGAAGCTTTCTTT.

This CDR3 is CASSLGPGTSGNEQYF. In DNA, the CDR3 is TGCGCCAGCAGCTTGGGGCCGGGGACTAGCGGGAACGAGCAGTACTTC. The rearrangement uses TRBV5-1 and TRBJ2-7, with 13 positions matching TRBD2. CDR1 SGHRS and CDR2 YFSETQ come from the germline V gene. V shed 0 bases, J shed 5 bases, and the junction held 5 bases outside the gene matches. The CDR3 is 16 amino acids.

This chain uses TRBV20-1 with TRBJ2-7, with TRBD1 as a possible D gene (5 bases). Germline assignment: CDR1 DFQATT and CDR2 SNEGSKA (reference sequence). The CDR3 extends over 15 amino acids. V was pared by 3 bases and J by 6 bases, with 21 bases between. CDR3 bases: TGCAGTGCTAGTCACCCCCATGGGGCCGCCGGCGAGCAGTACTTC. Amino acid sequence: CSASHPHGAAGEQYF.

The chain has TRBV5-1 and TRBJ2-2; maybe TRBD1 (6 bases). Per germline, CDR1 SGHRS and CDR2 YFSETQ. Trimming left V 3 bases short and J 3 bases short, with 9 bases between. CDR3 length equals 14 residues. CDR3 DNA: TGCGCCAGCAGCTCACAGGGTTACACCGGGGAGCTGTTTTTT. Its translation is CASSSQGYTGELFF.

This sequence joins TRBV6-4 and TRBJ1-1; possible D gene TRBD1, 6 bases. Germline CDR1 is MRHNA and CDR2 is SNTAGT. Trimming removed 6 bases at V and 1 base at J, with 21 bases between. The CDR3 has 17 amino acids. CDR3: CASSPVGPGAWNTEAFF. As DNA, the CDR3 is TGTGCCAGCAGCCCTGTGGGTCCAGGGGCCTGGAACACTGAAGCTTTCTTT.

The chain combines TRBV5-5 with TRBJ2-7; D is ambiguous. Trimming cost V 1 base and J 3 bases, with 11 bases left between them. This CDR3 contains 14 residues. The germline V gene has CDR1 SGHKS and CDR2 YYEKEE (reference sequence). The CDR3 sequence is CASSLLPELYEQYF. CDR3 bases: TGTGCCAGCAGCTTGTTGCCTGAACTCTACGAGCAGTACTTC.

The V gene is TRBV7-8, the J gene TRBJ1-2; D is ambiguous. The V and J ends lost 5 bases and 8 bases respectively, with 9 bases between them. The CDR3 length is 11 residues. The germline V gene has CDR1 SGHVS and CDR2 FQNEAQ. Here the CDR3 reads CASSPGRGYTF. CDR3 DNA sequence: TGTGCCAGCAGCCCCGGGAGGGGCTACACCTTC.

The CDR3 sequence is CATSLDRGLGNQPQHF. As DNA, the CDR3 is TGTGCCACCAGCCTAGACAGGGGGCTTGGCAATCAGCCCCAGCATTTT. The chain couples TRBV15 to TRBJ1-5; 10 bases fit TRBD1. This CDR3 region has 16 residues. Germline CDR1 LNHNV, CDR2 YYDKDF (reference sequence). Unmatched junction bases numbered 6, after V lost 5 bases and J lost 2 bases.

The V gene is TRBV19, the J gene TRBJ1-1; D ambiguous. The CDR3 covers 13 residues. The V end lost 5 bases, the J end lost 3 bases, and 10 bases lay between the germline ends. Per the germline V gene, CDR1 is LNHDA and CDR2 is SQIVND (reference sequence). This CDR3 reads CASSQRADTEAFF. In nucleotides, the CDR3 is TGTGCCAGTAGTCAGAGGGCGGACACTGAAGCTTTCTTT.

The DNA for the CDR3 is TGTGCCTGGAGTGTACAAGGTCGGAGGAACACTGAAGCTTTCTTT. Amino acids: CAWSVQGRRNTEAFF. V gene TRBV30 combines with J gene TRBJ1-1; D not certain. Germline CDR1 reads GTSNPN; CDR2 reads SVGIG (reference sequence). With 0 bases removed from V and 1 base from J, the gap between germline ends came to 12 bases. This CDR3 has 15 amino acids.

The CDR3 here is CASSTRQGAIDTGELFF. CDR3 bases: TGTGCCAGCAGCACGAGACAGGGGGCAATCGACACCGGGGAGCTGTTTTTT. The chain joins TRBV11-2 to TRBJ2-2; TRBD1 matches 10 bases. Trimming took 5 bases from V and 3 from J; bases not matched to a gene: 9. Germline values: CDR1 SGHAT, CDR2 FQNNGV. This CDR3 comprises 17 residues.

The chain employs TRBV15 and TRBJ1-4, with D possibly TRBD1 on 6 matching bases. V was cut by 9 bases and J by 4 bases, with 15 bases left in between. Germline CDR1 and CDR2: LNHNV and YYDKDF (reference sequence). This CDR3 has 14 amino acids. This CDR3 reads CATSGGAVNEKLFF. The DNA for the CDR3 is TGTGCCACTTCTGGGGGGGCAGTTAATGAAAAACTGTTTTTT.

The chain carries TRBV28 and TRBJ1-4; 8 nucleotides align to TRBD1. Germline V gene data show CDR1 as MDHEN and CDR2 as SYDVKM. The CDR3 runs 15 residues. With 6 bases clipped from V and 0 bases from J, the junction kept 3 bases outside the gene matches. The CDR3 DNA reads as TGTGCCAGCAGCGGGACAGGAGCAACTAATGAAAAACTGTTTTTT. It codes for CASSGTGATNEKLFF.

V usage is TRBV19 and J usage is TRBJ2-7; TRBD2 might be the D (6 bases). This CDR3 is 15 amino acids long. Between the trimmed V and J ends, which lost 9 bases and 6 bases, there was a span of 24 bases. The germline V gene encodes CDR1 LNHDA and CDR2 SQIVND (reference sequence). The CDR3: CASAPGRRGSGEQYF. Written as DNA, the CDR3 is TGTGCCAGCGCTCCAGGGAGGAGGGGTTCTGGCGAGCAGTACTTC. Variable domain in full (rest from reference TRBV19 and TRBJ2-7): DGGITQSPKYLFRKEGQNVTLSCEQNLNHDAMYWYRQDPGQGLRLIYYSQIVNDFQKGDIAEGYSVSREKKESFPLTVTSAQKNPTAFYLCASAPGRRGSGEQYFGPGTRLTVT.

The chain combines TRBV10-2 with TRBJ1-2, with D perhaps matching TRBD1 (6 bases). Looked up from germline, CDR1 is WSHSY and CDR2 is SAAADI. V was pared by 2 bases and J by 8 bases, with 21 bases between. The CDR3 runs 16 residues. DNA of the CDR3: TGCGCCAGCAGTGAGCACCCCACAGGGCAAGGGTTGGGCTACACCTTC. It specifies CASSEHPTGQGLGYTF.

The genes are TRBV7-9 and TRBJ2-7; 9 bases are shared with TRBD2. This CDR3 has 16 residues. V lost 4 bases and J lost 0; bases outside the gene matches: 7. CDR1 SEHNR and CDR2 FQNEAQ come from the germline V gene (reference sequence). The CDR3: CASSSSSGSPSYEQYF. The CDR3 DNA reads as TGTGCCAGCAGCTCCAGTAGCGGGAGCCCCTCCTACGAGCAGTACTTC.

The chain is built from TRBV24-1 and TRBJ2-3, with a weak D call TRBD1 (5 bases). Looked up from germline, CDR1 is KGHDR and CDR2 is SFDVKD. This CDR3 region has 16 residues. V lost 5 bases, J lost 1 base, and 15 bases lay in between. CDR3 in amino acids: CATSGGNRMGTDTQYF. DNA for the CDR3: TGTGCCACCAGTGGAGGAAACAGGATGGGCACAGATACGCAGTATTTT.

CDR3 in amino acids: CASIPLGGTEETQYF. As DNA, the CDR3 is TGTGCCAGCATCCCTTTGGGGGGGACTGAAGAGACCCAGTACTTC. The chain links TRBV27 to TRBJ2-5, with TRBD2 matching 7 bases. V shed 7 bases, J shed 3 bases, and the junction held 11 bases outside the gene matches. Looked up from germline, CDR1 is MNHEY and CDR2 is SMNVEV (reference sequence). There are 15 residues in the CDR3.